This T cell receptor beta chain derives from a study of Tregs in tolerant kidney transplant recipients. Unstimulated regulatory T cells (CD4+CD25+CD127-), CD4+CD25- non-regulatory cells, CD4 and CD8 cells were FACS-sorted from thawed PBMCs. Broader study findings: Expanding Tregs on activated donor B cells appeared to best identify donor-specific TCRbeta clones. Biological reproducibility was not directly addressed, but technical replication error appeared minimal. Few patients were studied, so findings need validation in larger groups.

Germline lookup yields CDR1 SGHNT and CDR2 YYREEE (reference sequence). The CDR3 spans 15 residues. V lost 0 bases and J 3 bases, leaving 11 bases between the germline ends. The repertoire was sequenced with immunoSEQ multiplex PCR; TCRdb's copy has only in-frame clones and lacks some. The sample lists approximately 260,000 clones, 80% to 85% occurring once. About this clone itself: Antigen specificity is unknown.

This sequence originates from a human donor in good health. Sequencing input: CD4+ T cells from blood. The chain uses TRBV5-4 and TRBJ2-3; D ambiguous. The CDR3 protein is CASSLEPGETDTQYF. The CDR3 DNA follows: TGTGCCAGCAGCTTGGAGCCGGGTGAAACAGATACGCAGTATTTT.